These T cell receptor beta chains were read from a single sample in a study of blood T cell repertoires in COVID-19. Produced via immunoSEQ multiplex PCR; TCRdb's table is partial and in-frame only. The sample contains over 200,000 clones, 75% to 90% of which appear only once. Sequencing used PBMCs or T cells enriched from blood (not recorded which). Source of these receptors: a woman aged 30 to 39 who had been exposed to COVID-19. Both conserved end residues are part of each CDR3. D genes are given only for firm matches. Not every row has a clone size; where given, it reads once, few, many or a size class.

d_call,v_call,clone_size,j_call,cdr3_length,cdr3_aa,cdr3_nt
NA,TRBV5-1,NA,TRBJ1-5,15,CASSEQGYGNQPQHF,TGCGCCAGCAGCGAGCAGGGGTATGGCAATCAGCCCCAGCATTTT
TRBD2,TRBV5-1,NA,TRBJ2-1,15,CASSAGTSGEDEQFF,TGCGCCAGCAGCGCGGGGACTAGCGGGGAGGATGAGCAGTTCTTC
TRBD1,TRBV24-1,NA,TRBJ1-4,17,CATSDPGSGQGSEKLFF,TGTGCCACCAGTGACCCCGGTTCGGGACAGGGGTCCGAAAAACTGTTTTTT
NA,TRBV15,NA,TRBJ1-6,13,CATATEPNSPLHF,TGTGCCACCGCTACGGAGCCGAATTCACCCCTCCACTTT
NA,TRBV18,NA,TRBJ1-5,15,CASLTTRQYNQPQHF,TGTGCCAGCCTCACTACCCGACAGTACAATCAGCCCCAGCATTTT
NA,TRBV29-1,NA,TRBJ1-2,14,CSVEAVPIPSGYTF,TGCAGCGTTGAGGCGGTGCCTATCCCTTCGGGCTACACCTTC
TRBD1,TRBV18,NA,TRBJ1-4,16,CASSATGGATNEKLFF,TGTGCCAGCTCAGCGACAGGGGGAGCAACTAATGAAAAACTGTTTTTT
TRBD1,TRBV10-3,NA,TRBJ2-3,14,CAISRTGGTDTQYF,TGTGCCATCAGTAGGACAGGGGGTACAGATACGCAGTATTTT
NA,TRBV4-2,NA,TRBJ2-2,16,CASSQGAGAGTGELFF,TGTGCCAGCAGCCAAGGGGCGGGGGCTGGCACCGGGGAGCTGTTTTTT
TRBD1,TRBV5-5,NA,TRBJ1-2,12,CASRPGQGGYTF,TGTGCCAGCAGACCGGGACAGGGTGGCTACACCTTC
NA,TRBV2,NA,TRBJ1-5,16,CASSESPPRGNQPQHF,TGTGCCAGCAGTGAATCCCCCCCCCGCGGCAATCAGCCCCAGCATTTT
NA,TRBV7-8,NA,TRBJ2-7,13,CASSLIKAHEQYF,TGTGCCAGCAGCCTCATAAAAGCCCACGAGCAGTACTTC
NA,TRBV6-6,NA,TRBJ2-7,14,CASSYSSAGSEQYF,TGTGCCAGCAGTTACTCTTCGGCGGGGTCCGAGCAGTACTTC
TRBD1,TRBV19,NA,TRBJ1-2,15,CASSIVDRGNYGYTF,TGTGCCAGTAGTATAGTGGACAGGGGCAACTATGGCTACACCTTC
NA,TRBV7-2,once,TRBJ2-6,17,CASSLRQPSSGANVLTF,TGTGCCAGCAGCCTAAGACAGCCTAGCTCTGGGGCCAACGTCCTGACTTTC
TRBD2,TRBV6-2/TRBV6-3,NA,TRBJ2-1,17,CASSYRGLGGGNNEQFF,TGTGCCAGCAGTTACAGGGGCCTTGGCGGGGGTAACAATGAGCAGTTCTTC
TRBD2,TRBV3-1/TRBV3-2,NA,TRBJ2-7,18,CASSPGLAGDSSSYEQYF,TGTGCCAGCAGCCCCGGACTAGCGGGGGACTCAAGCTCCTACGAGCAGTACTTC
TRBD1,TRBV3-1/TRBV3-2,NA,TRBJ1-3,15,CASSLGQGGGNTIYF,TGTGCCAGCAGCCTGGGACAGGGGGGTGGAAACACCATATATTTT
TRBD1,TRBV9,NA,TRBJ1-2,12,CASSAGGYGYTF,TGTGCCAGCAGCGCAGGGGGATACGGCTACACCTTC
TRBD1,TRBV5-4,once,TRBJ2-7,14,CASSSLTGTYEQYF,TGTGCCAGCAGCTCATTGACAGGGACCTACGAGCAGTACTTC
TRBD1,TRBV19,NA,TRBJ1-5,15,CASSIGGNRGQPQHF,TGTGCCAGTAGTATCGGGGGAAACAGGGGTCAGCCCCAGCATTTT
NA,TRBV7-9,NA,TRBJ2-1,13,CASSLVGYNEQFF,TGTGCCAGCAGCTTAGTCGGGTACAATGAGCAGTTCTTC
NA,TRBV19,NA,TRBJ2-7,15,CASSKWTAGSYEQYF,TGTGCCAGTAGTAAATGGACAGCCGGCTCCTACGAGCAGTACTTC